This paragraph covers one T cell receptor (beta chain) sequence. This likely stems from a read error, as it lies one base from a far larger clone. Time point here: after trial treatment. The treatment denotes: LDRT plus nivolumab, ipilimumab, low-dose cyclophosphamide and aspirin (RACIN trial). Donors were administered nivolumab, ipilimumab, aspirin and low-dose cyclophosphamide, together with low-dose radiotherapy. Primers used for first-strand cDNA, a TRAV- and TRBV-specific set, covered both alpha and beta chains. With a constant-region primer and a V-primer adapter, TCRs were subjected to around 18 PCR cycles of amplification. TCRdb redid the calling of the reads with MiXCR, one entry per CDR3 protein. The sample has tens of thousands of distinct CDR3 sequences, about 20% seen once. The source of the sample is a study of low-dose radiotherapy and immunotherapy resistance in tumors. Whole-study context: Administration of intravenous cyclophosphamide at 200 mg/m2 took place every two weeks, one day before radiation and immunotherapy. Aspirin was taken orally by patients at 300 mg daily for four cycles from cycle 1 day 1.

This CDR3 is 15 amino acids long. The germline V gene encodes CDR1 SQVTM and CDR2 ANQGSEA. Germline trimming cut 2 bases from V and 11 bases from J; bases unmatched to any gene: 13. Sample: PBMCs, taken after low-dose radiotherapy plus immunotherapy. This sequence was found in a female donor with ovarian cancer. The chain has TRBV29-1 and TRBJ2-5, with 11 bases aligning to TRBD2. DNA of the CDR3: TGCAGCGTTGAACCCTCTAGCGGGAGGTTCGATGAGCAGTACTTC. This encodes CSVEPSSGRFDEQYF.